This T cell receptor beta chain was sequenced for a study of cytomegalovirus exposure and HLA in healthy donors. As for the study in general: One earlier analysis, a look at some 180 million T cells, found 117 million unique TCR beta sequences.

The sample holds a few counts of this clone. It was with 60 Vbeta and 13 Jbeta primers that the PCR ran. Study processing details: Counted up in a later analysis, unique TCR beta chains came to 65 million to 100 million, with 9.5 million to 13 million shared. TCRdb's table, derived via immunoSEQ multiplex PCR, lists solely in-frame clones and lacks some. The V and J calls and clone size come from that table; D and trimming were worked out from the DNA. The sample includes about 200,000 clones, around 84% of them seen just once. V lost 8 bases and J lost 11, with 21 bases in between. The germline gives CDR1 MNHNS, CDR2 SASEGT. The CDR3 length is 14 residues.

The receptor was derived from a woman aged 18-29 years in good health and CMV-seronegative. What was sequenced was PBMCs. J is TRBJ2-2 and V is TRBV6-1; D perhaps matches TRBD2 (7 bases). The CDR3 coding sequence is TGTGCCAGCGGCTTAGGGGGGGACTACTTAGAGCTGTTTTTT. Amino acid sequence: CASGLGGDYLELFF.